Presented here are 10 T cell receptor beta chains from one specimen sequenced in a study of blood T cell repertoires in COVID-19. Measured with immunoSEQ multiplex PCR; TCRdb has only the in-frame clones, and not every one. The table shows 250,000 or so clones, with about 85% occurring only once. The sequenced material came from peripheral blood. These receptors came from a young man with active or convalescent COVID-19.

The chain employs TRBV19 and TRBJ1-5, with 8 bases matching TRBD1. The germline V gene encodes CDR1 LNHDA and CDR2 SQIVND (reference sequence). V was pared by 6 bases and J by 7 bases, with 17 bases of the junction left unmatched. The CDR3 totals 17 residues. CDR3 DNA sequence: TGTGCCAGTAGGACTCGGACAGGGAGCGACGTCGAACAGCCCCAGCATTTT. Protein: CASRTRTGSDVEQPQHF.

DNA of the CDR3: TGCGCCAGCAGCCAAGATTTGAGGAGGGTCGCCTATGGCTACACCTTC. Protein product: CASSQDLRRVAYGYTF. This chain links TRBV4-3 with TRBJ1-2; D not certain. V lost 0 bases to trimming and J lost 4 bases, with 15 bases between them. The CDR3 covers 16 residues. Germline V gives CDR1 LGHNA, CDR2 YSLEER.

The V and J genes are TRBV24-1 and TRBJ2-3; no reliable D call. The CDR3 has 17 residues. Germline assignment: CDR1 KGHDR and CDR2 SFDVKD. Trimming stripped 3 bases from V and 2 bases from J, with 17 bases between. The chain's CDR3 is CATSDPKPRSATDTQYF. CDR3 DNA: TGTGCCACCAGTGATCCCAAACCCAGGTCAGCCACAGATACGCAGTATTTT.

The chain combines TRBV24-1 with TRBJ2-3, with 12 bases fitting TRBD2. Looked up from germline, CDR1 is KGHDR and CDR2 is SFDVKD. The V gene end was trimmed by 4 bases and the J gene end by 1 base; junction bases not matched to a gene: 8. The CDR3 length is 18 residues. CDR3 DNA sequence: TGTGCCACCAGTGACTCCAGGCTAGCGGGGGGGGGCACAGATACGCAGTATTTT. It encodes CATSDSRLAGGGTDTQYF.

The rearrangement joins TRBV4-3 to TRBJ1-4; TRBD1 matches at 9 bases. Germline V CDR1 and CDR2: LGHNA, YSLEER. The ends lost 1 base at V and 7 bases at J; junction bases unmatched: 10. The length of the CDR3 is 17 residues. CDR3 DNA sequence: TGCGCCAGCAGCCAAGCACCTTTGGGACAGGGCCTTGAAAAACTGTTTTTT. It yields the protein CASSQAPLGQGLEKLFF.

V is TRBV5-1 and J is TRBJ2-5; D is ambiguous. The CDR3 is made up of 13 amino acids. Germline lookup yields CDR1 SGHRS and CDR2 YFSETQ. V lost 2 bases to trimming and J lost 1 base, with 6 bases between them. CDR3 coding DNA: TGCGCCAGCAGCTTATCTATCCAAGAGACCCAGTACTTC. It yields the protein CASSLSIQETQYF.

The CDR3 spells CASSLKEGTKFGRNEQYF. The CDR3 nucleotides are TGTGCCAGCAGCTTAAAGGAGGGTACAAAGTTCGGACGCAACGAGCAGTACTTC. The chain uses TRBV7-2 and TRBJ2-7; possible D gene TRBD2, 6 bases. The CDR3 loop spans 18 amino acids. Germline CDR1 is SGHTA and CDR2 is FQGNSA. V dropped 2 bases and J dropped 5 bases, with 25 bases sitting between them.

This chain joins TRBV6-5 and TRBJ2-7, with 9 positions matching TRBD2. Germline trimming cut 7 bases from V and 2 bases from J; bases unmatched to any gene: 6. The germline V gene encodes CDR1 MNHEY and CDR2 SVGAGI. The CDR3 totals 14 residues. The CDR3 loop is CASNRAGGPYEQYF. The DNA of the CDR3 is TGTGCCAGCAACAGAGCGGGGGGACCCTACGAGCAGTACTTC.

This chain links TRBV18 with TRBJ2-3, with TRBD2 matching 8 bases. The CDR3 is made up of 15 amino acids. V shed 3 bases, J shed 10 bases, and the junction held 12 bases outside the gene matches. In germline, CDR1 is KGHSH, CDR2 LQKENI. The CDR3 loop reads CASSPSSGDSVAQYF. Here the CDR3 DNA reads TGTGCCAGCTCACCGAGTAGCGGGGATAGCGTAGCGCAGTATTTT.

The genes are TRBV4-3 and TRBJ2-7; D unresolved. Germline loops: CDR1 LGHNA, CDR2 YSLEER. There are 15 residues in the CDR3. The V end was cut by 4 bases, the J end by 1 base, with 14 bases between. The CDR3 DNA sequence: TGCGCCAGCAGCCCCAACCATCGGGTATCCTACGAGCAGTACTTC. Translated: CASSPNHRVSYEQYF.